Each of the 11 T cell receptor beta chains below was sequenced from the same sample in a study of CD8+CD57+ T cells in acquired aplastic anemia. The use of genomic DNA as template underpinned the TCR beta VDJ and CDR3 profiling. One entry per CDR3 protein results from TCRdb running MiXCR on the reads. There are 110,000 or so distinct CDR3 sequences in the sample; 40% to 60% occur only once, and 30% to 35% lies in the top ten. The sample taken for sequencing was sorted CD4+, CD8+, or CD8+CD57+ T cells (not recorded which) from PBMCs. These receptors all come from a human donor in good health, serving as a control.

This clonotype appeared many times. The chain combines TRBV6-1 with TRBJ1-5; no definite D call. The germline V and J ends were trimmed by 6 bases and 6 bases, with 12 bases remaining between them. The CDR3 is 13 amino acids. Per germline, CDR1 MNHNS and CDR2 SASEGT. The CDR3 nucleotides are TGTGCCAGCAGCCCCGGCCCGGGTCAGCCCCAGCATTTT. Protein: CASSPGPGQPQHF.

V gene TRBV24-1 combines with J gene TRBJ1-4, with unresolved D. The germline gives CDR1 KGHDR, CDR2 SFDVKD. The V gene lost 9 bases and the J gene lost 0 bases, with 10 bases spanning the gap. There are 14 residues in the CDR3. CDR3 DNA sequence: TGTGCCACCCAATCGGCAGCAACTAATGAAAAACTGTTTTTT. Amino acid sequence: CATQSAATNEKLFF.

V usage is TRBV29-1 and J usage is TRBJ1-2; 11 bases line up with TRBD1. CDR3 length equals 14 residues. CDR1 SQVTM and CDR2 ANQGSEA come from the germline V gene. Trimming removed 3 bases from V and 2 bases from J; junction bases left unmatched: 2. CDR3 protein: CSVEGQGVNYGYTF. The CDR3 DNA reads TGCAGCGTTGAGGGACAGGGGGTAAACTATGGCTACACCTTC.

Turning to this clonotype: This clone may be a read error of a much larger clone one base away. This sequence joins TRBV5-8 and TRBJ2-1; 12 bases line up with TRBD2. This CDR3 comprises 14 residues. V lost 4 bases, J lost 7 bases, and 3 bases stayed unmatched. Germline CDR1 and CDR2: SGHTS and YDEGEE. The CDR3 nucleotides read TGTGCCAGCAGCGTAGGACTAGCGGGGAATGAGCAGTTCTTC. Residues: CASSVGLAGNEQFF.

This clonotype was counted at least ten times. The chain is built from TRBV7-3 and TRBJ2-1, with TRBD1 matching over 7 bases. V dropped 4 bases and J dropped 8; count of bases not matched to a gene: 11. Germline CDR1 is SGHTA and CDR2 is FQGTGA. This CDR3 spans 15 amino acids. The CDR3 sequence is CASSSRQGRGDEQFF. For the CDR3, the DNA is TGTGCCAGCAGCTCCAGACAGGGACGAGGGGATGAGCAGTTCTTC.

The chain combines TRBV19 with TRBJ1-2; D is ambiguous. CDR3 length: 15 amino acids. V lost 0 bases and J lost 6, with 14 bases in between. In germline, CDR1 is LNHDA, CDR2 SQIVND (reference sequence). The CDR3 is CASSIDRVGWNGYTF. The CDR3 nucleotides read TGTGCCAGTAGTATAGATCGTGTGGGATGGAATGGCTACACCTTC.

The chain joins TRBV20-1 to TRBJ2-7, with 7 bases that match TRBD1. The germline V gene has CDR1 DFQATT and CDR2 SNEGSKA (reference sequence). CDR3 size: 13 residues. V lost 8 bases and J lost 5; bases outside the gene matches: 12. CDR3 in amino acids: CSRGQPSPDEQYF. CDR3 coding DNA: TGCAGTAGGGGACAGCCATCCCCCGACGAGCAGTACTTC.

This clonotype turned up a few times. The CDR3 DNA reads TGTGCCAGCAGCTTAGAGACGGGTGGCTACACCTTC. This sequence encodes CASSLETGGYTF. V is TRBV7-9 and J is TRBJ1-2; no clear D gene. This CDR3 contains 12 residues. Germline CDR1 is SEHNR and CDR2 is FQNEAQ (reference sequence). V lost 1 base and J lost 7, with 7 bases in between.

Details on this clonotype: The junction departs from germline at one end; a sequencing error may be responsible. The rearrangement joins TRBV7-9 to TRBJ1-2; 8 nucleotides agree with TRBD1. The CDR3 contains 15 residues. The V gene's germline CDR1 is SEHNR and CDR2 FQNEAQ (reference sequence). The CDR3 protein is CASSLGTGPIYSYTF. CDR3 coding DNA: TGTGCCAGCAGCCTGGGGACAGGACCAATCTATAGCTACACCTTC.

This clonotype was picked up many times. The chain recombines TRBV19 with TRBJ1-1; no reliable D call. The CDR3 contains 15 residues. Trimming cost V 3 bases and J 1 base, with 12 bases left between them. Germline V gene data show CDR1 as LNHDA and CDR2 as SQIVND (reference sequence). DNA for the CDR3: TGTGCCAGTAGTATCGGTGGTTTCGGGAACACTGAAGCTTTCTTT. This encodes CASSIGGFGNTEAFF.

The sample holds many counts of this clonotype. CDR3 region: CASNNLGLAGDSYEQYF. The DNA of the CDR3 is TGTGCCAGCAACAACCTCGGACTAGCGGGGGACTCCTACGAGCAGTACTTC. The V gene is TRBV12-3 or TRBV12-4, the J gene TRBJ2-7; 13 bases agree with TRBD2. The CDR3 is 17 amino acids. J was trimmed by 0 bases and V by 7 bases; bases with no gene match: 9.